Below are 14 T cell receptor beta chains sequenced from a single sample in a study of T-cell memory formation after mild COVID-19. TCRdb re-called the 5' RACE reads through MiXCR, storing one row per CDR3 protein. The table lists roughly 510,000 distinct CDR3 sequences, approximately 15% of them singletons. What was sequenced was PBMCs or a T cell subset sorted from them (not recorded which). The receptor set was obtained from an adult woman who had mild COVID-19 (a few samples of this study predate the infection). Cell type and time point are not known.

This CDR3 reads CASSQDRGLTRTGELFF. The CDR3, as DNA: TGTGCCAGCAGCCAAGATAGGGGACTAACTCGCACCGGGGAGCTGTTTTTT. This chain joins TRBV4-2 and TRBJ2-2; 7 nucleotides line up with TRBD2. CDR1 is LGHNA and CDR2 is YNFKEQ in the germline V gene. Unmatched junction bases numbered 8, after V lost 0 bases and J lost 4 bases. This CDR3 has 17 amino acids.

The genes are TRBV4-1 and TRBJ1-2; D is undetermined. Germline V CDR1 and CDR2: MGHRA, YSYEKL. The CDR3 has 16 residues. Trimming shortened V by 0 bases and J by 6 bases, and 17 bases separated the two germline ends. The CDR3 protein is CASSQETAAGGNGYTF. The CDR3 bases are TGCGCCAGCAGCCAAGAAACAGCAGCGGGAGGGAATGGCTACACCTTC.

The chain uses TRBV9 and TRBJ2-2; the D gene is possibly TRBD1 (5 bases). CDR3 length equals 14 residues. Germline V gene sequence: CDR1 SGDLS, CDR2 YYNGEE. The V gene lost 4 bases and the J gene lost 3 bases, with 10 bases spanning the gap. CDR3 sequence: CASSLGVDTGELFF. The DNA of the CDR3 is TGTGCCAGCAGCCTAGGGGTGGACACCGGGGAGCTGTTTTTT. Based on the CDR3 plus reference TRBV9 and TRBJ2-2, the full variable domain is DSGVTQTPKHLITATGQRVTLRCSPRSGDLSVYWYQQSLDQGLQFLIQYYNGEERAKGNILERFSAQQFPDLHSELNLSSLELGDSALYFCASSLGVDTGELFFGEGSRLTVL.

This chain connects TRBV9 to TRBJ2-7; the match to TRBD1 covers 8 bases. Germline lookup yields CDR1 SGDLS and CDR2 YYNGEE. The J segment lost 2 bases and the V segment lost 4 bases, leaving 8 bases of the junction unmatched. The CDR3 extends over 15 amino acids. CDR3 nucleotides: TGTGCCAGCAGCACAGATGGACAGGGAACCTACGAGCAGTACTTC. Translating it yields CASSTDGQGTYEQYF.

This clonotype was detected only once. V is TRBV2 and J is TRBJ2-3, with D unresolved. The CDR3 sequence is 14 residues long. With 7 bases removed from V and 4 bases from J, the gap between germline ends came to 15 bases. The germline gives CDR1 SNHLY, CDR2 FYNNEI. The CDR3 spells CASTEEGFPDTQYF. CDR3 coding DNA: TGTGCCAGCACCGAAGAAGGGTTCCCAGATACGCAGTATTTT.

This clonotype was detected a few times. The chain combines TRBV7-9 with TRBJ1-6; D is undetermined. Per the germline V gene, CDR1 is SEHNR and CDR2 is FQNEAQ (reference sequence). The CDR3 sequence is 12 residues long. V was clipped by 5 bases and J by 7 bases, with 6 bases between them. For the CDR3, the DNA is TGTGCCAGCAGCAAGCTCAATTCACCCCTCCACTTT. It yields the protein CASSKLNSPLHF.

The CDR3 protein is CASSYDRAYNEQFF. CDR3 sequence (DNA): TGCGCCAGCAGCTACGACAGGGCGTACAATGAGCAGTTCTTC. V is TRBV4-1 and J is TRBJ2-1; the match to TRBD1 covers 7 bases. Germline CDR1 MGHRA, CDR2 YSYEKL. This CDR3 spans 14 amino acids. J gave up 4 bases and V 5 bases, and 5 bases lay outside the gene matches.

This clonotype was observed a few times. The chain joins TRBV4-1 to TRBJ2-2; D is uncertain. This CDR3 has 16 residues. Per the germline V gene, CDR1 is MGHRA and CDR2 is YSYEKL. Trimming stripped 0 bases from V and 1 base from J, with 9 bases between. CDR3 sequence reads: CASSQDSFWNTGELFF. Written as DNA, the CDR3 is TGCGCCAGCAGCCAAGATTCGTTTTGGAACACCGGGGAGCTGTTTTTT.

V usage is TRBV25-1 and J usage is TRBJ2-5; 10 positions agree with TRBD1. After removal of 8 bases from V and 6 bases from J, the junction contained 9 bases not matched to a gene. CDR1 MGHDK and CDR2 SYGVNS come from the germline V gene. This CDR3 is built from 14 residues. The CDR3 sequence: CASSPGQGTKTQYF. For the CDR3, the DNA is TGTGCCAGCTCTCCGGGACAGGGGACAAAGACCCAGTACTTC. The variable domain in full, with the rest retrieved from reference TRBV25-1 and TRBJ2-5, is EADIYQTPRYLVIGTGKKITLECSQTMGHDKMYWYQQDPGMELHLIHYSYGVNSTEKGDLSSESTVSRIRTEHFPLTLESARPSHTSQYLCASSPGQGTKTQYFGPGTRLLVL.

V is TRBV6-2 or TRBV6-3 and J is TRBJ2-7, with a tentative D call TRBD1 (6 bases). Deletions cut 7 bases from V and 6 bases from J, with 19 bases between. The CDR3 is made up of 14 amino acids. CDR1 and CDR2 from the germline V gene are MNHEY and SVGEGT. The chain's CDR3 is CASKPIEVDSEQYF. Written as DNA, the CDR3 is TGTGCCAGCAAGCCCATCGAGGTGGACAGCGAGCAGTACTTC.

Only a few counts were recorded for this clonotype. J is TRBJ2-5 and V is TRBV4-3; 12 nucleotides align to TRBD1. Germline CDR1 reads LGHNA; CDR2 reads YSLEER. This CDR3 comprises 16 residues. Trimming removed 1 base from V and 6 bases from J; junction bases left unmatched: 6. The chain's CDR3 is CASSQVGTGGGKTQYF. CDR3 nucleotides: TGCGCCAGCAGCCAAGTGGGGACAGGGGGCGGTAAGACCCAGTACTTC.

V gene TRBV4-2 combines with J gene TRBJ1-1, with D hard to call. Germline CDR1 is LGHNA and CDR2 is YNFKEQ. CDR3 size: 15 residues. V gave up 0 bases and J gave up 1 base, with 9 bases separating them. The CDR3 protein is CASSQDSRKNTEAFF. For the CDR3, the DNA is TGTGCCAGCAGCCAAGATTCCAGGAAGAACACTGAAGCTTTCTTT.

This rearrangement joins TRBV18 to TRBJ2-7; D may be TRBD2 (6 bases). V was clipped by 3 bases and J by 1 base, with 13 bases between them. The CDR3 is 15 residues long. Germline V lookup: CDR1 KGHSH, CDR2 LQKENI. Here the CDR3 DNA reads TGTGCCAGCTCACCGGGGGGAAGAGGGTCCTACGAGCAGTACTTC. This codes for CASSPGGRGSYEQYF.

This sequence joins TRBV4-1 and TRBJ1-6, with D possibly matching TRBD1 (5 bases). The CDR3 is made up of 14 amino acids. V was pared by 3 bases and J by 7 bases, with 10 bases between. The germline V gene has CDR1 MGHRA and CDR2 YSYEKL. The CDR3 sequence: CASSQGPLNSPLHF. The CDR3 region has the DNA TGCGCCAGCAGCCAGGGACCCCTAAATTCACCCCTCCACTTT.